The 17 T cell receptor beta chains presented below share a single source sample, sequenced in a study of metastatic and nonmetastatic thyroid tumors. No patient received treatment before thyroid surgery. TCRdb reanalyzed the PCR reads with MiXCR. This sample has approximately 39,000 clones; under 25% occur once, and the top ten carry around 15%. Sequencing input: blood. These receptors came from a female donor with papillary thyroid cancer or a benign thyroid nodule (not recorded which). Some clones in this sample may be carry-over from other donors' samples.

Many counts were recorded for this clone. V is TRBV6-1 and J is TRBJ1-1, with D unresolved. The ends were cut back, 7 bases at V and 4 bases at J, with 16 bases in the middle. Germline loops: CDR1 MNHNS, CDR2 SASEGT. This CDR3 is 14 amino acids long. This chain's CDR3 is CASTYLARGTEAFF. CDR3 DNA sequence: TGTGCCAGCACCTATTTGGCGAGAGGCACTGAAGCTTTCTTT.

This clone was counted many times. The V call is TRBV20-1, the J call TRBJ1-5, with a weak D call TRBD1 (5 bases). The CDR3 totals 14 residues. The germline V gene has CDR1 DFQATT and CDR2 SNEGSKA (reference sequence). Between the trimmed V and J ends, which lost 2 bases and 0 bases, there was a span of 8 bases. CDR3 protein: CSARQGLSNQPQHF. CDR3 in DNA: TGCAGTGCTAGACAGGGACTTAGCAATCAGCCCCAGCATTTT.

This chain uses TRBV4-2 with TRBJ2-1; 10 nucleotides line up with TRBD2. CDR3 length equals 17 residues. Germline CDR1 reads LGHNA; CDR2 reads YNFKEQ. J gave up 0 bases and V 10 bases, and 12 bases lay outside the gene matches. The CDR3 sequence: CATSGLAGDVSYNEQFF. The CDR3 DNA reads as TGTGCCACCTCGGGGCTAGCGGGAGACGTCTCCTACAATGAGCAGTTCTTC.

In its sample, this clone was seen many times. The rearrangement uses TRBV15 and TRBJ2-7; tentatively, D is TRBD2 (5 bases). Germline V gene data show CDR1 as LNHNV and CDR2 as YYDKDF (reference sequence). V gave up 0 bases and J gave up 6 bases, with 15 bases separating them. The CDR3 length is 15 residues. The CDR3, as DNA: TGTGCCACCAGCAGAGATCCGGCAGTACGGGGCGAGCAGTACTTC. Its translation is CATSRDPAVRGEQYF.

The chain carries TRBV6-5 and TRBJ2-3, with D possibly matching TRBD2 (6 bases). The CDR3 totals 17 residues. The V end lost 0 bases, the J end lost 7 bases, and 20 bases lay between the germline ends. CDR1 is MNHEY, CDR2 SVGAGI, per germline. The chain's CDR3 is CASSYSGLSGPVNTQYF. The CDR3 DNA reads TGTGCCAGCAGTTACTCCGGACTAAGCGGGCCCGTGAATACGCAGTATTTT.

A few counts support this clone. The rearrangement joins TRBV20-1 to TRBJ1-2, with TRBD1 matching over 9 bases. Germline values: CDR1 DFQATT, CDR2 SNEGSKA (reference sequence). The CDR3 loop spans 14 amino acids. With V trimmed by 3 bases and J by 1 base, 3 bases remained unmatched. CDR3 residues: CSARGTGNNYGYTF. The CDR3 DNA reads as TGCAGTGCTAGGGGGACAGGGAATAACTATGGCTACACCTTC.

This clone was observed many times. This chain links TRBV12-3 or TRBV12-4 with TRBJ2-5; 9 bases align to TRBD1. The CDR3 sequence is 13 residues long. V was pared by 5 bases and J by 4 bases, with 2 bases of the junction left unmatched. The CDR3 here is CASSLGQGETQYF. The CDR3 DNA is TGTGCCAGCAGTCTGGGACAGGGAGAGACCCAGTACTTC.

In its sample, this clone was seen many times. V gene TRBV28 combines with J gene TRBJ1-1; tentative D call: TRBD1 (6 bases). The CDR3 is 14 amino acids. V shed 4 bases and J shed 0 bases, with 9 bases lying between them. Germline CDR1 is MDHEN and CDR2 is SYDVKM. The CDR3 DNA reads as TGTGCCAGCAGTTCCGGGACACTGAACACTGAAGCTTTCTTT. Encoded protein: CASSSGTLNTEAFF.

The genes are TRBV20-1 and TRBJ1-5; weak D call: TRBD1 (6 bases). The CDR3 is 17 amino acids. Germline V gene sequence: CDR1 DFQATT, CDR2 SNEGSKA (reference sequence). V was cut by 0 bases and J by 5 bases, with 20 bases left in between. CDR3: CSARDEAGDSADQPQHF. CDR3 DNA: TGCAGTGCTAGAGATGAGGCAGGGGATAGTGCGGATCAGCCCCAGCATTTT.

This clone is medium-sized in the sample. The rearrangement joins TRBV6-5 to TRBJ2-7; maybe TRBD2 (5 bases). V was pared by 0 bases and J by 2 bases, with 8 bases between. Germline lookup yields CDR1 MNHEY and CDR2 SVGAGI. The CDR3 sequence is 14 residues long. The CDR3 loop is CASSYSLTTYEQYF. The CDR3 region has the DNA TGTGCCAGCAGTTACTCGTTGACTACCTACGAGCAGTACTTC.

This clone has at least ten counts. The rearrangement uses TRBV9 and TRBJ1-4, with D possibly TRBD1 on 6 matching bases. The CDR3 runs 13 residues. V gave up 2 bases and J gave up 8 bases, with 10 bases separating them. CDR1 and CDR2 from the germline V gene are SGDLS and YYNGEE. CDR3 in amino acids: CASSVGGQEKLFF. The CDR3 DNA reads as TGTGCCAGCAGCGTTGGGGGGCAAGAAAAACTGTTTTTT.

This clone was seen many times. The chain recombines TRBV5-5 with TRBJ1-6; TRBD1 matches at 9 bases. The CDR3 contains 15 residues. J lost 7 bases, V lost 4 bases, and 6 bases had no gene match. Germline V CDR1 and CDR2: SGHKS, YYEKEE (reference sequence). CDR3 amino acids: CASSRTGGGNSPLHF. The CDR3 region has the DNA TGTGCCAGCAGCAGAACAGGGGGCGGGAATTCACCCCTCCACTTT.

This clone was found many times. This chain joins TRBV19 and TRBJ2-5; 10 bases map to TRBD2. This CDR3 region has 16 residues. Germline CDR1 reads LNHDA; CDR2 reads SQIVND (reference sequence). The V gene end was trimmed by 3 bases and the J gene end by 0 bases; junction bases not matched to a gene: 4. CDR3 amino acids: CASSIYSGRHQETQYF. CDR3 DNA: TGTGCCAGTAGTATCTATAGCGGGAGGCACCAAGAGACCCAGTACTTC.

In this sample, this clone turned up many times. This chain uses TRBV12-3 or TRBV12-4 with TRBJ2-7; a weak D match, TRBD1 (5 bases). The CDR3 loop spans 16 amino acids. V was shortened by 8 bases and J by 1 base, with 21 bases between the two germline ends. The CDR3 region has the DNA TGTGCCAGCCGCCCCCCAGTGGACATTGGATCCTACGAGCAGTACTTC. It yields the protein CASRPPVDIGSYEQYF.

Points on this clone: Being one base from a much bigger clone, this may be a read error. The CDR3 DNA sequence: TGCAGTGCTAGATCCACTGAAGCTTTCTTT. As protein: CSARSTEAFF. The V and J genes are TRBV20-1 and TRBJ1-1, with unresolved D. The CDR3 is 10 amino acids. CDR1 DFQATT and CDR2 SNEGSKA come from the germline V gene (reference sequence). Trimming took off 2 bases at V and 4 bases at J, with 2 bases between the two ends.

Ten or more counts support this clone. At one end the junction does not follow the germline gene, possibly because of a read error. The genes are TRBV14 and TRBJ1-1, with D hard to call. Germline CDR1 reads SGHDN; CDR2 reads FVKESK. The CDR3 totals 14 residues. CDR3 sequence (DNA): TGTGCCAGCAGCGAAGAGGGTCGGAACACTGAAGCTTTCTTT. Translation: CASSEEGRNTEAFF.

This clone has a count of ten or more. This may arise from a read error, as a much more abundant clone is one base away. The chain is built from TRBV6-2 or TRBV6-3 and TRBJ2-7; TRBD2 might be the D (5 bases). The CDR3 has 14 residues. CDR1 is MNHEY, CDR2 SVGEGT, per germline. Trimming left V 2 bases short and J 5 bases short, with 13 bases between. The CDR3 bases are TGTGCCAGCAGTTACGGTGAGGGAGCCCACGAGCAGTACTTC. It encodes CASSYGEGAHEQYF.